Below are 25 T cell receptor beta chains sequenced from a single sample in a study of OX40 agonist ivuxolimab in advanced cancers. Sequencing used immunoSEQ multiplex PCR; TCRdb keeps in-frame clones, though not all of them. There are 62,000 or so clones in the sample; approximately 86% occur only once, and about 4% lies in the top ten. The sequencing used CD4+ or CD8+ T cells sorted from blood, collected in a trial of the OX40 agonist ivuxolimab. The receptors were gathered from an adult with an advanced solid tumor such as melanoma, head and neck, liver or kidney cancer.

The CDR3 sequence: CASSPGRVGQFF. For the CDR3, the DNA is TGTGCCAGCTCACCCGGACGGGTTGGGCAGTTCTTC. J is TRBJ2-1 and V is TRBV18; D is unclear. Trimming removed 3 bases from V and 12 bases from J, with 12 bases in between. The germline gives CDR1 KGHSH, CDR2 LQKENI. The CDR3 runs to 12 residues. The full variable domain, its missing parts supplied by reference TRBV18 and TRBJ2-1, is NAGVMQNPRHLVRRRGQEARLRCSPMKGHSHVYWYRQLPEEGLKFMVYLQKENIIDESGMPKERFSAEFPKEGPSILRIQQVVRGDSAAYFCASSPGRVGQFFGPGTRLTVL.

V and J are TRBV4-2 and TRBJ1-5, with D unclear. The CDR3 is 16 amino acids. CDR1 LGHNA and CDR2 YNFKEQ come from the germline V gene. The V end lost 0 bases, the J end lost 3 bases, and 12 bases lay between the germline ends. In DNA form, the CDR3 reads TGTGCCAGCAGCCAAGAGATGACCCTAACCAATCAGCCCCAGCATTTT. Its translation: CASSQEMTLTNQPQHF.

The chain combines TRBV11-3 with TRBJ1-2; 9 positions match TRBD1. V was pared by 0 bases and J by 7 bases, with 6 bases of the junction left unmatched. In germline, CDR1 is SGHNT, CDR2 YENEEA. The CDR3 has 15 residues. CDR3 sequence (DNA): TGTGCCAGCAGCTTAGATCCGGACAGGGGCAGTGGCTACACCTTC. This sequence encodes CASSLDPDRGSGYTF.

This rearrangement joins TRBV10-3 to TRBJ2-7; D is uncertain. Trimming stripped 4 bases from V and 2 bases from J, with 15 bases between. Germline V CDR1 and CDR2: ENHRY, SYGVKD. CDR3 size: 15 residues. In nucleotides, the CDR3 is TGTGCCATCAGTGCGACAACGAACTATCCCTACGAGCAGTACTTC. It specifies CAISATTNYPYEQYF.

The gene calls are TRBV7-3 and TRBJ2-5; TRBD1 matches at 10 bases. Judging by the DNA end, TRBJ2-7 fits better; the J call may be wrong. CDR1 is SGHTA and CDR2 is FQGTGA in the germline V gene. The CDR3 covers 15 residues. This chain's CDR3 is CASSSSGTGVSEQYF. CDR3 DNA: TGTGCCAGCAGCTCTTCGGGGACAGGGGTATCCGAGCAGTACTTC.

This rearrangement joins TRBV10-3 to TRBJ2-2, with 8 bases identical to TRBD2. There are 17 residues in the CDR3. CDR1 is ENHRY, CDR2 SYGVKD, per germline. The V segment lost 3 bases and the J segment 1 base; nucleotides outside the gene matches: 7. CDR3 amino acids: CAISDSPGTRNTGELFF. The CDR3 nucleotides are TGTGCCATCAGTGATTCCCCCGGGACTAGGAACACCGGGGAGCTGTTTTTT.

This clone occurred once. The V and J genes are TRBV11-3 and TRBJ2-7; D perhaps matches TRBD2 (5 bases). There are 14 residues in the CDR3. V lost 5 bases and J lost 2, with 13 bases in between. The germline V gene encodes CDR1 SGHNT and CDR2 YENEEA. The CDR3 protein is CASSTQAETYEQYF. CDR3 nucleotide sequence: TGTGCCAGCAGCACTCAAGCGGAAACCTACGAGCAGTACTTC.

A few counts support this clone. This sequence joins TRBV2 and TRBJ2-2, with 9 bases aligning to TRBD2. The CDR3 runs to 15 residues. The J segment lost 0 bases and the V segment lost 6 bases, leaving 2 bases of the junction unmatched. The germline CDR1 and CDR2 sequences are SNHLY and FYNNEI. CDR3 sequence reads: CASSGLATNTGELFF. The CDR3 DNA sequence: TGTGCCAGCAGCGGACTAGCGACGAACACCGGGGAGCTGTTTTTT. Drawing the rest from reference TRBV2 and TRBJ2-2, the complete variable domain is EPEVTQTPSHQVTQMGQEVILRCVPISNHLYFYWYRQILGQKVEFLVSFYNNEISEKSEIFDDQFSVERPDGSNFTLKIRSTKLEDSAMYFCASSGLATNTGELFFGEGSRLTVL.

This chain links TRBV2 with TRBJ2-7; D is possibly TRBD2 (6 bases). V was cut by 7 bases and J by 0 bases, with 10 bases left in between. The CDR3 extends over 13 amino acids. The germline CDR1 and CDR2 sequences are SNHLY and FYNNEI. CDR3 amino acids: CASIPGGSYEQYF. CDR3 coding DNA: TGTGCCAGCATCCCCGGGGGCTCCTACGAGCAGTACTTC.

The chain couples TRBV7-2 to TRBJ2-5; D is ambiguous. The CDR3 runs to 13 residues. Deletions cut 1 base from V and 3 bases from J, with 6 bases between. CDR1 is SGHTA and CDR2 is FQGNSA in the germline V gene. CDR3 nucleotide sequence: TGTGCCAGCAGCTTAGATAAGGAAGAGACCCAGTACTTC. This gives the protein CASSLDKEETQYF.

The V gene is TRBV30, the J gene TRBJ1-2, with a tentative D call TRBD1 (6 bases). Germline V CDR1 and CDR2: GTSNPN, SVGIG (reference sequence). V was clipped by 1 base and J by 6 bases, with 18 bases between them. The CDR3 has 15 residues. The CDR3 here is CAWSAGGGQKDGYTF. The CDR3 region has the DNA TGTGCCTGGAGTGCCGGCGGAGGACAGAAGGATGGCTACACCTTC.

The chain carries TRBV27 and TRBJ2-7; the D gene is possibly TRBD2 (5 bases). The CDR3 has 18 residues. Germline V gene data show CDR1 as MNHEY and CDR2 as SMNVEV (reference sequence). The V end was cut by 5 bases, the J end by 2 bases, with 25 bases between. The CDR3 is CASSPRAGGRKLAYEQYF. DNA of the CDR3: TGTGCCAGCAGTCCCCGAGCTGGCGGCCGAAAACTAGCCTACGAGCAGTACTTC.

The chain has TRBV15 and TRBJ1-4; the match to TRBD1 covers 8 bases. Germline V lookup: CDR1 LNHNV, CDR2 YYDKDF (reference sequence). V was clipped by 5 bases and J by 8 bases; unmatched bases: 13. The CDR3 runs 16 residues. The CDR3 spells CATSGRDRQTSEKLFF. For the CDR3, the DNA is TGTGCCACCAGCGGTCGGGACAGGCAGACTTCGGAAAAACTGTTTTTT.

In this sample, this clone turned up once. This chain connects TRBV7-9 to TRBJ2-3; 10 bases line up with TRBD2. The CDR3 is 13 amino acids. Unmatched junction bases numbered 5, after V lost 6 bases and J lost 8 bases. Germline values: CDR1 SEHNR, CDR2 FQNEAQ (reference sequence). The DNA of the CDR3 is TGTGCCAGCAGTCCTAGCGGGAGAGGTACGCAGTATTTT. Translated, it gives CASSPSGRGTQYF.

This clone turned up a few times. The rearrangement uses TRBV11-2 and TRBJ2-1; D may correspond to TRBD1 or TRBD2 (5 bases each). CDR1 is SGHAT, CDR2 FQNNGV, per germline. The CDR3 consists of 14 residues. Trimming shortened V by 5 bases and J by 8 bases, and 16 bases separated the two germline ends. The DNA of the CDR3 is TGTGCCAGCAGCGATCCGGGGCGCTGGGATGAGCAGTTCTTC. Amino acid sequence: CASSDPGRWDEQFF.

The CDR3 region is CASSEIENSPLHF. The CDR3 region has the DNA TGTGCCAGCAGTGAGATAGAAAATTCACCCCTCCACTTT. The chain has TRBV6-4 and TRBJ1-6; D is unresolved. Trimming left V 3 bases short and J 7 bases short, with 7 bases between. This CDR3 is built from 13 residues. In germline, CDR1 is MRHNA, CDR2 SNTAGT.

The genes are TRBV7-2 and TRBJ2-7; TRBD2 is a possible D gene (6 bases). Germline loops: CDR1 SGHTA, CDR2 FQGNSA. The CDR3 is 13 amino acids. V gave up 0 bases and J gave up 6 bases, with 9 bases separating them. CDR3 nucleotide sequence: TGTGCCAGCAGCTTAGCACTAGCTGGCGAGCAGTACTTC. It specifies CASSLALAGEQYF.

V gene TRBV5-1 combines with J gene TRBJ2-7; 12 bases are shared with TRBD2. CDR3 length: 15 amino acids. Looked up from germline, CDR1 is SGHRS and CDR2 is YFSETQ. After removal of 6 bases from V and 4 bases from J, the junction contained 8 bases not matched to a gene. CDR3 in DNA: TGCGCCAGCAAACCACTAGCGGGAGGTCAGTACGAGCAGTACTTC. This gives the protein CASKPLAGGQYEQYF.

V is TRBV9 and J is TRBJ2-1; TRBD2 matches 8 bases. V was pared by 0 bases and J by 8 bases, with 13 bases of the junction left unmatched. This CDR3 has 17 residues. The germline gives CDR1 SGDLS, CDR2 YYNGEE. The CDR3 DNA reads TGTGCCAGCAGCGTAGCCCCCGGGAGGGGGGGCCTGGATGAGCAGTTCTTC. Translation: CASSVAPGRGGLDEQFF.

The chain joins TRBV7-2 to TRBJ2-1; 10 nucleotides line up with TRBD2. In germline, CDR1 is SGHTA, CDR2 FQGNSA. The ends lost 1 base at V and 7 bases at J; junction bases unmatched: 7. The CDR3 is 16 residues long. CDR3 sequence (DNA): TGTGCCAGCAGCTTAGAGGGGGCTAGCGGGAGTAATGAGCAGTTCTTC. Its translation: CASSLEGASGSNEQFF. Based on the CDR3 plus reference TRBV7-2 and TRBJ2-1, the full variable domain is GAGVSQSPSNKVTEKGKDVELRCDPISGHTALYWYRQSLGQGLEFLIYFQGNSAPDKSGLPSDRFSAERTGGSVSTLTIQRTQQEDSAVYLCASSLEGASGSNEQFFGPGTRLTVL.

The CDR3 DNA follows: TGTGCCAGCAGCGATGACGTGGACTACACCTTC. This gives the protein CASSDDVDYTF. The chain has TRBV9 and TRBJ1-2; D not resolved. The CDR3 extends over 11 amino acids. Germline assignment: CDR1 SGDLS and CDR2 YYNGEE. Trimming removed 3 bases from V and 10 bases from J, with 10 bases in between.

This clone has more than one count but fewer than ten. V is TRBV4-1 and J is TRBJ1-1; tentatively, D is TRBD1 (6 bases). Germline loops: CDR1 MGHRA, CDR2 YSYEKL. The CDR3 is 18 amino acids. The V gene lost 3 bases and the J gene lost 4 bases, with 24 bases spanning the gap. The CDR3 is CASSQTQGLIGRLTEAFF. The CDR3 coding sequence is TGCGCCAGCAGCCAGACACAGGGACTAATTGGACGACTCACTGAAGCTTTCTTT.

This clone was detected once. The chain combines TRBV4-2 with TRBJ2-1; D is unresolved. Germline lookup yields CDR1 LGHNA and CDR2 YNFKEQ. The V gene lost 1 base and the J gene lost 6 bases, with 13 bases spanning the gap. CDR3 length equals 15 residues. This chain's CDR3 is CASSQVESPLNEQFF. The CDR3 DNA reads TGTGCCAGCAGCCAAGTGGAGTCGCCACTCAATGAGCAGTTCTTC.

The chain uses TRBV28 and TRBJ2-1; 7 nucleotides match TRBD2. The germline V gene has CDR1 MDHEN and CDR2 SYDVKM. The CDR3 contains 14 residues. Trimming took 3 bases from V and 6 from J; bases not matched to a gene: 5. The CDR3 region has the DNA TGTGCCAGCAGTTTTCCCAGCGGGACCAATGAGCAGTTCTTC. This gives the protein CASSFPSGTNEQFF.

The chain employs TRBV28 and TRBJ2-3, with TRBD2 matching over 8 bases. The germline V gene encodes CDR1 MDHEN and CDR2 SYDVKM. With 3 bases clipped from V and 2 bases from J, the junction kept 10 bases outside the gene matches. The CDR3 totals 17 residues. The DNA of the CDR3 is TGTGCCAGCAGTTTTTATCCGAATAGCGGGAACACAGATACGCAGTATTTT. Its protein product is CASSFYPNSGNTDTQYF.